This paragraph covers one TCR beta chain sequence. This CDR3 contains 14 residues. Germline-derived CDR1 and CDR2 are SGHTA and FQGNSA. V was shortened by 3 bases and J by 2 bases, with 9 bases between the two germline ends. Clones were sequenced by immunoSEQ multiplex PCR, and TCRdb holds only the in-frame ones, with some missing. There are a few hundred thousand clones in the sample; approximately 89% occur only once, and 1.2% lies in the top ten. The data were taken from a study of blood T cell repertoires in COVID-19. The gene calls are TRBV7-2 and TRBJ2-3; D possibly corresponds to TRBD2 (6 bases). The receptor was derived from a woman aged 40-49 years with acute COVID-19. Sequences were obtained from PBMCs or T cells enriched from blood (not recorded which). CDR3 region: CASSLGLFTDTQYF. For the CDR3, the DNA is TGTGCCAGCAGCTTGGGACTCTTCACAGATACGCAGTATTTT.